The source of this TCR beta chain is a study of cytomegalovirus exposure and HLA in healthy donors. The study's findings and limits: The later analysis indicated that the majority of CMV-associated TCR beta chains appeared HLA-restricted. A likely sequencing artifact accounted for one observed cluster of highly shared sequence variants. Earlier results showed most TCR beta V segments being productive about 87% or about 30% of the time. A later analysis linked a missense variant in DCLRE1C to the trimming of TCR beta V and J genes.

To note about this clone: Its antigen remains unknown.

The PCR was carried out with 60 Vbeta primers and 13 Jbeta primers. The protocol was immunoSEQ multiplex PCR, while the TCRdb copy is restricted to in-frame clones and leaves out a portion. The table records 55,000 to 85,000 clones, approximately 79% of them present only once. Germline CDR1 is SNHLY and CDR2 is FYNNEI. CDR3 length: 13 amino acids. The V and J ends lost 6 bases and 4 bases respectively, with 9 bases between them. The sequenced sample was PBMCs. V usage is TRBV2 and J usage is TRBJ1-4, with D possibly being TRBD1 (6 bases). The sequence derives from a woman aged 35 to 49 in good health and CMV-seropositive. The CDR3 spells CASRQGRNEKLFF. The CDR3 coding sequence is TGTGCCAGCAGACAGGGACGTAATGAAAAACTGTTTTTT.